A selection of T cell receptor beta chains follows, all from one sample in a study of blood T cells in healthy people across ages. Each CDR3 protein gets one entry after TCRdb re-called the 5' RACE reads with MiXCR. Here the sample spans around 1.1 million distinct CDR3 sequences, less than 45% being singletons. Sequencing was performed on blood. The receptors come from a young man in good health. The CDR3 runs from the conserved cysteine through the conserved F or W. Each record gives: V gene, clone size, J gene, D gene, CDR3 protein, CDR3 DNA. A D gene is named only where the DNA matches it firmly. Expanded clones get a size class; other rows say once, few or many, or leave the size out.

TRBV28	.	TRBJ2-3	.	CAGSLGLTDTQYF	TGTGCCGGCAGTTTAGGCCTCACAGATACGCAGTATTTT
TRBV2	few	TRBJ1-1	.	CASSLFQGGNTEAFF	TGTGCCAGCAGTCTTTTCCAGGGAGGGAACACTGAAGCTTTCTTT
TRBV20-1	.	TRBJ1-4	TRBD1	CSARATGGFEKLFF	TGCAGTGCTAGAGCGACAGGGGGCTTTGAAAAACTGTTTTTT
TRBV6-2/TRBV6-3	.	TRBJ1-5	.	CASSYRGLGNQPQHF	TGTGCCAGCAGTTACCGGGGCCTGGGCAATCAGCCCCAGCATTTT
TRBV20-1	.	TRBJ2-3	.	CSARIGGIGTDTQYF	TGCAGTGCTAGAATCGGGGGTATAGGGACAGATACGCAGTATTTT
TRBV24-1	few	TRBJ1-1	.	CATSESGDLNTEAFF	TGTGCCACCAGTGAATCAGGGGATCTGAACACTGAAGCTTTCTTT
TRBV20-1	.	TRBJ1-5	.	CSARDLRMSTTDTQHF	TGCAGTGCTAGAGATTTGCGCATGTCGACCACAGATACGCAGCATTTT
TRBV27	few	TRBJ2-1	TRBD2	CASSEIAGGPYNEQFF	TGTGCCAGCAGTGAAATAGCGGGGGGACCTTACAATGAGCAGTTCTTC
TRBV5-1	few	TRBJ2-3	TRBD2	CASSLAGASSTDTQYF	TGCGCCAGCAGCTTAGCGGGAGCTTCTAGCACAGATACGCAGTATTTT
TRBV20-1	.	TRBJ2-7	.	CSVRQRSSYEQYF	TGCAGTGTTCGGCAACGAAGCTCCTACGAGCAGTACTTC
TRBV2	.	TRBJ2-2	.	CANRKNSGWNTGELFF	TGTGCCAACAGAAAGAATAGCGGATGGAACACCGGGGAGCTGTTTTTT
TRBV12-3/TRBV12-4	few	TRBJ2-2	TRBD1	CASSSLPGGWTGELFF	TGTGCCAGCAGCTCACTCCCAGGGGGATGGACCGGGGAGCTGTTTTTT
TRBV29-1	many	TRBJ2-5	.	CSVEDGRLQETQYF	TGCAGCGTTGAAGATGGCAGATTACAAGAGACCCAGTACTTC
TRBV6-1	.	TRBJ2-5	TRBD2	CASSRASGPQETQYF	TGTGCCAGCAGTCGAGCTAGCGGGCCCCAAGAGACCCAGTACTTC
TRBV4-2	.	TRBJ1-1	.	CASSQSLGQTTEAFF	TGTGCCAGCAGCCAAAGTTTAGGACAGACCACTGAAGCTTTCTTT
TRBV28	.	TRBJ1-1	.	CASTLSRGTQEAFF	TGTGCCAGCACTCTCTCAAGGGGGACACAGGAAGCTTTCTTT
TRBV20-1	.	TRBJ1-2	.	CSARKGYGYTF	TGCAGTGCTAGAAAGGGCTATGGCTACACCTTC
TRBV20-1	.	TRBJ1-3	.	CSASQGSGGNTIYF	TGCAGTGCTAGTCAGGGTTCTGGCGGAAACACCATATATTTT
TRBV29-1	.	TRBJ2-3	TRBD1	CSVGNDRGGTQYF	TGCAGCGTTGGGAACGACAGGGGTGGTACGCAGTATTTT
TRBV6-6	once	TRBJ1-2	.	CASSDHGSGYYGYTF	TGTGCCAGCAGCGACCATGGAAGTGGGTACTATGGCTACACCTTC
TRBV7-2	few	TRBJ2-1	.	CASFDSLRDEQFF	TGTGCCAGCTTTGATTCCCTCAGGGATGAGCAGTTCTTC
TRBV11-2	.	TRBJ2-5	TRBD1	CASSLDSRGRETQYF	TGTGCCAGCAGCTTAGATAGCAGGGGGCGAGAGACCCAGTACTTC
TRBV6-1	.	TRBJ2-7	.	CATKTLQGSEQYF	TGTGCCACAAAAACTCTACAGGGATCCGAGCAGTACTTC
TRBV28	.	TRBJ2-2	.	CASSFRQTNTGELFF	TGTGCCAGCAGTTTTAGGCAGACCAACACCGGGGAGCTGTTTTTT
TRBV3-1	.	TRBJ2-7	.	CASSQDLCRLTRASPYEQYF	TGTGCCAGCAGCCAAGATTTATGCAGGCTAACAAGGGCCAGTCCCTACGAGCAGTACTTC
TRBV20-1	.	TRBJ1-1	TRBD1	CSARNPQGENTEAFF	TGCAGTGCTAGAAACCCCCAGGGGGAGAACACTGAAGCTTTCTTT
TRBV30	few	TRBJ2-3	.	CAWGPTDTQYF	TGTGCCTGGGGGCCTACAGATACGCAGTATTTT
TRBV4-3	.	TRBJ2-1	.	CASSQDRAELAYNEQFF	TGCGCCAGCAGCCAAGATCGGGCGGAACTCGCCTACAATGAGCAGTTCTTC